A selection of T cell receptor beta chains follows, all from one sample in a study of blood T cell repertoires in COVID-19. The table came from immunoSEQ multiplex PCR; TCRdb's copy has only in-frame clones and leaves some out. The sample lists more than 200,000 clones; 86% were seen once. The sequenced sample consisted of peripheral blood. The source of these receptors is a man aged 25-45 years with active or convalescent COVID-19. The CDR3 runs from the conserved cysteine through the conserved F or W. The D gene is left open where the match is weak. A row's size may be missing; if present it is once, few, many or a size class.

>TRBV14|TRBJ2-2|.|.
CASSQRFISGELFF
TGTGCCAGCAGCCAGAGATTTATCTCCGGGGAGCTGTTTTTT
>TRBV19|TRBJ1-5|.|TRBD1
CATIDRGSNQPQHF
TGTGCCACCATTGACAGGGGTAGCAATCAGCCCCAGCATTTT
>TRBV6-1|TRBJ1-6|.|.
CASRPDSSYNSPLHF
TGTGCCAGCAGGCCGGACAGCTCCTATAATTCACCCCTCCACTTT
>TRBV5-6|TRBJ2-3|.|.
CASSLALGIEDTQYF
TGTGCCAGCAGTCTAGCGTTGGGTATTGAAGATACGCAGTATTTT
>TRBV2|TRBJ1-5|.|.
CASRIFGSNQPQHF
TGTGCCAGCAGAATTTTCGGTAGCAATCAGCCCCAGCATTTT
>TRBV6-6|TRBJ2-7|few|TRBD1
CASSYLDRGEQYF
TGTGCCAGCAGTTACCTGGACAGGGGCGAGCAGTACTTC
>TRBV6-6|TRBJ2-7|.|.
CASGLGGAHRVQYF
TGTGCCAGCGGGCTTGGGGGGGCGCATCGAGTGCAGTACTTC
>TRBV5-6|TRBJ1-5|once|.
CASSLGPGPQHF
TGTGCCAGCAGCTTGGGGCCGGGGCCCCAGCATTTT
>TRBV10-3|TRBJ2-7|.|TRBD1
CAISESIGTGSYEQYF
TGTGCCATCAGTGAGTCAATCGGGACAGGGAGCTACGAGCAGTACTTC
>TRBV19|TRBJ1-6|once|.
CASSISRSYNSPLHF
TGTGCCAGTAGTATTTCCAGGTCCTATAATTCACCCCTCCACTTT
>TRBV5-1|TRBJ1-4|once|.
CASSLATGYNEKLFF
TGCGCCAGCAGCTTGGCCACAGGGTACAATGAAAAACTGTTTTTT
>TRBV19|TRBJ1-1|.|.
CASSIAQGGGVNTEAFF
TGTGCCAGTAGTATCGCACAGGGAGGGGGGGTGAACACTGAAGCTTTCTTT
>TRBV6-5|TRBJ1-3|.|TRBD1
CASRDRAGNTIYF
TGTGCCAGCAGGGACAGGGCTGGAAACACCATATATTTT
>TRBV3-1/TRBV3-2|TRBJ1-5|.|.
CASSQDGGSSQPQHF
TGTGCCAGCAGCCAAGATGGGGGGTCTTCTCAGCCCCAGCATTTT
>TRBV15|TRBJ2-5|.|TRBD1
CATSRLGYTGGETQYF
TGTGCCACCAGCAGGCTCGGATACACAGGGGGAGAGACCCAGTACTTC
>TRBV30|TRBJ1-1|.|.
CAWSPWAGRKAFF
TGTGCCTGGAGTCCTTGGGCCGGTCGAAAAGCTTTCTTT
>TRBV3-1/TRBV3-2|TRBJ2-7|.|TRBD2
CASSRGLAGAYEQYF
TGTGCCAGCAGCCGAGGACTAGCGGGGGCCTACGAGCAGTACTTC
>TRBV7-2|TRBJ2-1|few|TRBD1
CASSLRGDSSYNEQFF
TGTGCCAGCAGCTTACGAGGGGACAGCTCCTACAATGAGCAGTTCTTC
>TRBV6-2/TRBV6-3|TRBJ1-6|.|TRBD1
CASSLDRGYNSPLHF
TGTGCCAGCAGTTTGGACAGGGGTTATAATTCACCCCTCCACTTT
>TRBV19|TRBJ1-1|.|.
CASSIGGGIAEAFF
TGTGCCAGTAGTATAGGGGGGGGTATCGCTGAAGCTTTCTTT
>TRBV7-2|TRBJ2-3|.|.
CASSLGGTPATDTQYF
TGTGCCAGCAGCTTAGGCGGGACGCCTGCGACAGATACGCAGTATTTT
>TRBV5-4|TRBJ1-1|.|.
CASSPDRATEAFF
TGTGCCAGCAGCCCTGACAGAGCCACTGAAGCTTTCTTT
>TRBV15|TRBJ2-1|.|TRBD2
CATSRDERGEQFF
TGTGCCACCAGCAGAGATGAGCGGGGAGAGCAGTTCTTC
>TRBV3-1/TRBV3-2|TRBJ2-1|.|TRBD2
CASSQLIGGISYNEQFF
TGTGCCAGCAGCCAACTTATCGGGGGGATCTCCTACAATGAGCAGTTCTTC
>TRBV29-1|TRBJ1-1|.|.
CSTLGGITEAFF
TGCAGCACCCTAGGGGGTATCACTGAAGCTTTCTTT